This TCR beta chain was observed in a study of blood T cell repertoires in COVID-19 (TCRdb year 2020). Regarding the complete study: Collaborator samples came from the United States, Italy and Spain and covered acute and convalescent phases of COVID-19. The samples were drawn from the first 160 participants of the ongoing ImmuneRACE study and from about 1,200 subjects provided by 6 global collaborators. Sample metadata almost always included a de-identified subject ID, COVID-19 status, age in years and sex. Subjects who had been exposed to COVID-19, were actively infected with it, or had recovered from it provided the deeply sampled blood TCRbeta repertoires that made up the dataset. HLA class I and class II types, where available, came from metadata supplied by the sample provider rather than from assay-based typing. A freely available public database, intended as a resource for researchers studying the immune response to SARS-CoV-2, is where the repertoires were released. The material from the prospective study consisted of cDNA or gDNA derived from T cells, B-cell-depleted T cells, or PBMCs. The research as a whole found: The quantity of clinical and demographic metadata differed by source and by participant and was supplied without curation.

Details on this clone: No antigen is known for it. No base qualities exist here, and no much larger clone lies one base off it.

TCRbeta CDR3 regions were amplified from genomic DNA using the immunoSEQ Assay, a bias-controlled multiplex PCR. The study's processing was this. Within the assay, amplification of reference gene primers was used to estimate how many nucleated cells each sample contained. To quantify the absolute abundance of each unique TCRbeta CDR3 rearrangement, sequence reads were collapsed and filtered. Productive Simpson clonality was computed per sample as the square root of Simpson's diversity index over productive rearrangements. TCRdb provides this immuneACCESS table in a form limited to in-frame rearrangements. Some clones are lacking; in checked studies, under half of them reflect an unresolved V gene, and why the rest are absent is not known. For V, J and clone size, that table is used; D and trimming come from the DNA. The table for this sample lists fewer than 500,000 clones; 70% to 90% of them were counted only once. 0.8% to 1% of the sample is in the top ten clones.

One collaborating source in Seattle enrolled patients while the patients were actively infected and followed the patients over time throughout the course of disease. Whole blood was collected in K2EDTA tubes by collaborating institutions according to the institutions' own protocols. For TCRbeta analysis, collaborators shipped samples in one of three forms: frozen whole blood, isolated PBMCs, or DNA extracted from either of those sample types. This clonotype originated in a man aged 18 to 30 with COVID-19, enrolled during active disease. Sequenced input: peripheral blood.

In nucleotides, the sequence is TGCGCCAGCAGTCTAACGGGGGGACAGGAGAACACTGAAGCTTTCTTT. This sequence encodes CASSLTGGQENTEAFF. In this chain, TRBV5-1 is recombined with TRBJ1-1; TRBD1 fits 8 bases in the junction. Here V drops 5 bases and J drops 1 base, and the junction holds 10 bases not matched to any gene. The germline V gene specifies SGHRS as CDR1 and YFSETQ as CDR2. CDR3 length: 16 amino acids, cysteine to phenylalanine. Of the read, only the CDR3 DNA is kept; its 48 bases are in frame from base 1. This CDR3, with the reference TRBV5-1 and TRBJ1-1 proteins standing in past its ends, gives the full variable domain KAGVTQTPRYLIKTRGQQVTLSCSPISGHRSVSWYQQTPGQGLQFLFEYFSETQRNKGNFPGRFSGRQFSNSRSEMNVSTLELGDSALYLCASSLTGGQENTEAFFGQGTRLTVV.